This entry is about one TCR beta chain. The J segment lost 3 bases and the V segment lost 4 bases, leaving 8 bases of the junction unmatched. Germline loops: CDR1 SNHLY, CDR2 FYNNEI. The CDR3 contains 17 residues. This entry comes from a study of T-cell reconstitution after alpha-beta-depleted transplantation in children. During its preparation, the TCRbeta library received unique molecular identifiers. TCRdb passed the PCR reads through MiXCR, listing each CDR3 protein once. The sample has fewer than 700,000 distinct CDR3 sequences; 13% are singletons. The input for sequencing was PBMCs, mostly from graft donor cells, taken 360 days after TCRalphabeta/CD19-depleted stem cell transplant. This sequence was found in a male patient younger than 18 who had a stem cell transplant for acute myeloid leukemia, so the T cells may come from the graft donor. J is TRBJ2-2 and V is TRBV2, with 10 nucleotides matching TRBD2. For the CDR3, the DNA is TGTGCCAGCAGTGGCACCGGGACTAGCGACTACACCGGGGAGCTGTTTTTT. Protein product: CASSGTGTSDYTGELFF.